Presented here are 5 T cell receptor beta chains from one specimen sequenced in a study of PD-L1 blockade in urothelial cancer. Sequencing was performed with immunoSEQ multiplex PCR; in TCRdb, only in-frame clones are kept and a portion is missing. This table has 45,000 to 70,000 clones, about 85% appearing once. Time point reported: pretreatment peripheral blood. The source material was PBMCs, sampled around atezolizumab (anti-PD-L1) treatment. The receptors stem from a man between 70 and 80 years old with urothelial cancer.

The chain joins TRBV19 to TRBJ2-1; 14 bases align to TRBD2. V dropped 4 bases and J dropped 5; count of bases not matched to a gene: 7. Looked up from germline, CDR1 is LNHDA and CDR2 is SQIVND (reference sequence). This CDR3 has 17 amino acids. The CDR3 bases are TGTGCCAGTAGTAGGACCACGGGACTAGCGGGAGACAATGAGCAGTTCTTC. It specifies CASSRTTGLAGDNEQFF. Together with reference TRBV19 and TRBJ2-1, the CDR3 gives the full variable domain: DGGITQSPKYLFRKEGQNVTLSCEQNLNHDAMYWYRQDPGQGLRLIYYSQIVNDFQKGDIAEGYSVSREKKESFPLTVTSAQKNPTAFYLCASSRTTGLAGDNEQFFGPGTRLTVL.

This chain uses TRBV7-3 with TRBJ1-2; 10 nucleotides line up with TRBD1. Looked up from germline, CDR1 is SGHTA and CDR2 is FQGTGA. This CDR3 region has 13 residues. The ends lost 5 bases at V and 7 bases at J; junction bases unmatched: 4. CDR3 DNA: TGTGCCAGCAGCATCGGGACAGGGGCTGGCTACACCTTC. Translated, it gives CASSIGTGAGYTF.

V and J are TRBV5-1 and TRBJ2-2, with 8 nucleotides matching TRBD1. The CDR3 runs to 15 residues. V lost 0 bases and J lost 6; bases outside the gene matches: 4. Germline V gene sequence: CDR1 SGHRS, CDR2 YFSETQ. The CDR3 DNA reads as TGCGCCAGCAGCTTGGATACAGGGGGGTCCGGGGAGCTGTTTTTT. Amino acid sequence: CASSLDTGGSGELFF. The whole variable domain, remainder taken from reference TRBV5-1 and TRBJ2-2, is KAGVTQTPRYLIKTRGQQVTLSCSPISGHRSVSWYQQTPGQGLQFLFEYFSETQRNKGNFPGRFSGRQFSNSRSEMNVSTLELGDSALYLCASSLDTGGSGELFFGEGSRLTVL.

CDR3 protein: CASSSPTRGRADTQYF. In DNA form, the CDR3 reads TGTGCCAGCAGTTCTCCGACCCGCGGGAGGGCAGATACGCAGTATTTT. The J gene is TRBJ2-3, the V gene TRBV27; TRBD2 matches at 9 bases. The CDR3 runs 16 residues. The junction had 9 bases not matched to a gene; V was cut back by 4 bases and J by 4 bases. Germline CDR1 is MNHEY and CDR2 is SMNVEV (reference sequence).

This clone came up a few times. The J gene is TRBJ2-2, the V gene TRBV5-4; 10 positions agree with TRBD2. Unmatched junction bases numbered 14, after V lost 6 bases and J lost 3 bases. CDR3 size: 18 residues. In germline, CDR1 is SGHNT, CDR2 YYREEE (reference sequence). The DNA for the CDR3 is TGTGCCAGCACCCCCCGGCCTAGCGGGAGACTGGACACCGGGGAGCTGTTTTTT. This gives the protein CASTPRPSGRLDTGELFF.